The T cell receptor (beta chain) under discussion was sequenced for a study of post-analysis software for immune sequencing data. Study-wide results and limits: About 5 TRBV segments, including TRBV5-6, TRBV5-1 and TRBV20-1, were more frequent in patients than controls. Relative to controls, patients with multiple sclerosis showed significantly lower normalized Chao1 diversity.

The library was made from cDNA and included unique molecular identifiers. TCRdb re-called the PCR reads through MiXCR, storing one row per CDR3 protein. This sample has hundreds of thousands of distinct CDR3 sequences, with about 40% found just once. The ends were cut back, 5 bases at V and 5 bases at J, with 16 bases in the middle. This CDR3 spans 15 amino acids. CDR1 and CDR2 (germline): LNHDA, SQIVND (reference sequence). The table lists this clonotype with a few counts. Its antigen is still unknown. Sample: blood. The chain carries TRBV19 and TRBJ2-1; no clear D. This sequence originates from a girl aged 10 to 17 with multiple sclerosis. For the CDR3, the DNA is TGTGCCAGTAGTCACGTAGGGAAAGTTAACAATGAGCAGTTCTTC. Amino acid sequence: CASSHVGKVNNEQFF.